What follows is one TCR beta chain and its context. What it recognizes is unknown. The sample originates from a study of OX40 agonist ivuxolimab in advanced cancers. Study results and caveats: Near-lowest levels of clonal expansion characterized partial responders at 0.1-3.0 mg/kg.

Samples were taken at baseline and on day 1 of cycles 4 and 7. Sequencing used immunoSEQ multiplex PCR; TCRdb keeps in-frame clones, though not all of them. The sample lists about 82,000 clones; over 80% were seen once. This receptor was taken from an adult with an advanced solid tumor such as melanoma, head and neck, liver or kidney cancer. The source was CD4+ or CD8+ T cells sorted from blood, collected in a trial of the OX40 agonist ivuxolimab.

CDR3: CASSLIRGTGVQEQYF. The CDR3 DNA sequence: TGTGCCAGCAGCTTAATCCGGGGGACAGGGGTCCAAGAGCAGTACTTC. The chain couples TRBV7-6 to TRBJ2-7, with 10 bases that match TRBD1. CDR3 size: 16 residues. Germline V lookup: CDR1 SGHVS, CDR2 FNYEAQ. Trimming removed 2 bases from V and 7 bases from J; junction bases left unmatched: 11.